The rows below give T cell receptor beta chains drawn from one sample of a study of long-term antiretroviral therapy in people with HIV. TCRdb's copy holds only in-frame clones and misses some; the assay was immunoSEQ multiplex PCR. There are tens of thousands of clones in the sample; around 79% occur only once, and about 3.5% lies in the top ten. The starting material was unsorted PBMCs, obtained 3 years after starting antiretroviral therapy. The origin of the receptors is a man between 50 and 59 years old with HIV. Both conserved end residues are part of each CDR3. The order of the fields is V gene, J gene, CDR3 protein.

v_call: TRBV7-2; j_call: TRBJ1-2; cdr3_aa: CASSPTNRGPFGYTF
v_call: TRBV6-5; j_call: TRBJ2-7; cdr3_aa: CASSYTRRGRDEQYF
v_call: TRBV5-1; j_call: TRBJ1-6; cdr3_aa: CASSQQGSSYNSPLHF
v_call: TRBV5-4; j_call: TRBJ2-5; cdr3_aa: CASSLAGWDTQETQYF
v_call: TRBV11-2; j_call: TRBJ2-3; cdr3_aa: CASSAPSSGGATDTQYF
v_call: TRBV30; j_call: TRBJ2-1; cdr3_aa: CAWGLGSYEQFF
v_call: TRBV5-4; j_call: TRBJ2-1; cdr3_aa: CASSFHRGGSYNEQFF
v_call: TRBV18; j_call: TRBJ1-3; cdr3_aa: CASSPGQASGNTIYF
v_call: TRBV7-9; j_call: TRBJ2-5; cdr3_aa: CASSPQGGETQYF
v_call: TRBV2; j_call: TRBJ2-2; cdr3_aa: CASTWTSVNTGELFF
v_call: TRBV7-9; j_call: TRBJ2-3; cdr3_aa: CASSSGLAGNRDTQYF
v_call: TRBV7-2; j_call: TRBJ2-3; cdr3_aa: CAMREGTDTQYF
v_call: TRBV7-9; j_call: TRBJ1-2; cdr3_aa: CASSATGGKIGYTF
v_call: TRBV7-2; j_call: TRBJ2-7; cdr3_aa: CASRPGGGGYEQYF
v_call: TRBV18; j_call: TRBJ1-2; cdr3_aa: CASSVGTAYGYTF
v_call: TRBV4-3; j_call: TRBJ1-4; cdr3_aa: CASSQERHDEKLFF
v_call: TRBV29-1; j_call: TRBJ1-2; cdr3_aa: CSVGEQGPGNYGYTF
v_call: TRBV6-5; j_call: TRBJ2-5; cdr3_aa: CASSYPGGGETQYF
v_call: TRBV19; j_call: TRBJ1-2; cdr3_aa: CASSDSGTGNYGYTF
v_call: TRBV19; j_call: TRBJ2-5; cdr3_aa: CASSMSPTQETQYF
v_call: TRBV7-2; j_call: TRBJ2-7; cdr3_aa: CASSPREGEQYF
v_call: TRBV7-2; j_call: TRBJ1-6; cdr3_aa: CASSLGPSSPPLHF
v_call: TRBV28; j_call: TRBJ2-7; cdr3_aa: CASTNSRDRLYEQYF
v_call: TRBV4-3; j_call: TRBJ1-1; cdr3_aa: CASSQDPGRDAEAFF
v_call: TRBV7-2; j_call: TRBJ2-1; cdr3_aa: CASSSPSGNDEQFF